This passage covers 10 T cell receptor beta chains from one sample sequenced in a study of persistence of HIV-infected CD4 T cells. The libraries were made with immunoSEQ version 4 in survey mode. TCRdb's copy holds only in-frame clones and misses some; the assay was immunoSEQ multiplex PCR. This sample has more than 35,000 clones; roughly 90% occur once, and the top ten carry approximately 2%. These TCRs' antigens remain unknown. Nonspecific anti-CD3/anti-CD28 bead stimulation represents the broad CD4+ T cell repertoire. CD4+ T cells upregulating both CD40 ligand and CD69 were sorted as responding cells. The input for sequencing was CD4+ T cells sorted from PBMCs after approximately 19-hour stimulation, taken from a patient who received antiretroviral therapy. These receptors came from an adult man with HIV who was CMV-seropositive.

The gene calls are TRBV21-1 and TRBJ2-6; TRBD2 was called by the table and not checked on the DNA. TRBV21-1 counts as a pseudogene. The length of the CDR3 is 20 residues. The DNA of the CDR3 is TGTGCCAGCAGCAAAGGGCTGGGCGGGAATCTGTTATCTGGGGCCAACGTCCTGACTTTC. Its protein product is CASSKGLGGNLLSGANVLTF.

This chain's CDR3 is CASSEGSSNQPQHF. The CDR3 coding sequence is TGTGCCAGCAGTGAAGGTAGTAGCAATCAGCCCCAGCATTTT. The J gene is TRBJ1-5, the V gene TRBV2; no reliable D call. The CDR3 is made up of 14 amino acids. V lost 1 base and J lost 0, with 4 bases in between. The V gene's germline CDR1 is SNHLY and CDR2 FYNNEI.

The CDR3 protein is CASSPDTLNQPQHF. DNA of the CDR3: TGTGCCAGCAGCCCGGATACACTCAATCAGCCCCAGCATTTT. The chain links TRBV3-1 (or the pseudogene TRBV3-2) to TRBJ1-5; D is unresolved. Between the trimmed V and J ends, which lost 4 bases and 3 bases, there was a span of 10 bases. Germline V gene data show CDR1 as LGHDT and CDR2 as YNNKEL (reference sequence). The CDR3 runs 14 residues.

The V and J genes are TRBV5-4 and TRBJ2-7; D possibly corresponds to TRBD2 (6 bases). The CDR3 totals 14 residues. Looked up from germline, CDR1 is SGHNT and CDR2 is YYREEE (reference sequence). V was shortened by 2 bases and J by 5 bases, with 14 bases between the two germline ends. This chain's CDR3 is CASSFGGLLDEQYF. CDR3 nucleotide sequence: TGTGCCAGCAGCTTTGGGGGGTTGTTGGACGAGCAGTACTTC.

As DNA, the CDR3 is TGTGCCAGCAGTCTGGACAGGGACAATGAGCAGTTCTTC. It yields the protein CASSLDRDNEQFF. This chain joins TRBV12-3 or TRBV12-4 and TRBJ2-1, with 8 bases lining up with TRBD1. The CDR3 is 13 amino acids. V dropped 5 bases and J dropped 5; count of bases not matched to a gene: 2.

This chain joins TRBV5-8 and TRBJ1-5; D is unresolved. The CDR3 is 15 residues long. Germline CDR1 is SGHTS and CDR2 is YDEGEE. The V gene lost 4 bases and the J gene lost 1 base, with 12 bases spanning the gap. CDR3 nucleotide sequence: TGTGCCAGCAGCAACCGAGTCGTGAGCAATCAGCCCCAGCATTTT. Protein: CASSNRVVSNQPQHF. The full variable domain, completed using reference TRBV5-8 and TRBJ1-5, is EAGVTQSPTHLIKTRGQQATLRCSPISGHTSVYWYQQALGLGLQFLLWYDEGEERNRGNFPPRFSGRQFPNYSSELNVNALELEDSALYLCASSNRVVSNQPQHFGDGTRLSIL.

The V call is TRBV5-1, the J call TRBJ1-1; the match to TRBD1 covers 7 bases. This CDR3 contains 15 residues. The J segment lost 1 base and the V segment lost 3 bases, leaving 6 bases of the junction unmatched. Germline CDR1 and CDR2: SGHRS and YFSETQ. This chain's CDR3 is CASSSEGAGNTEAFF. Written as DNA, the CDR3 is TGCGCCAGCAGCTCGGAGGGGGCAGGGAACACTGAAGCTTTCTTT.

This chain links TRBV2 with TRBJ2-7; D may correspond to TRBD1 or TRBD2 (5 bases each). The CDR3 spans 12 residues. Germline CDR1 reads SNHLY; CDR2 reads FYNNEI. V was pared by 1 base and J by 7 bases, with 8 bases between. CDR3 loop: CASSEVGEEQYF. The CDR3 nucleotides read TGTGCCAGCAGTGAAGTAGGGGAGGAGCAGTACTTC.

The chain links TRBV10-1 to TRBJ2-5; D might be TRBD1 or TRBD2, each matching 5 bases. V was cut by 6 bases and J by 3 bases, with 17 bases left in between. Per the germline V gene, CDR1 is WNHNN and CDR2 is SYGVQD (reference sequence). The CDR3 is 15 residues long. The CDR3, as DNA: TGCGCCAGCAGCCCCTTCGGAGGCAGGGAAGAGACCCAGTACTTC. Amino acid sequence: CASSPFGGREETQYF.

The V and J genes are TRBV5-1 and TRBJ1-6, with D unclear. Germline CDR1 and CDR2: SGHRS and YFSETQ. The CDR3 consists of 14 residues. Trimming took off 5 bases at V and 9 bases at J, with 15 bases between the two ends. CDR3 in amino acids: CASSSGWAVSPLHF. CDR3 in DNA: TGCGCCAGCAGTTCCGGTTGGGCCGTTTCACCCCTCCACTTT.